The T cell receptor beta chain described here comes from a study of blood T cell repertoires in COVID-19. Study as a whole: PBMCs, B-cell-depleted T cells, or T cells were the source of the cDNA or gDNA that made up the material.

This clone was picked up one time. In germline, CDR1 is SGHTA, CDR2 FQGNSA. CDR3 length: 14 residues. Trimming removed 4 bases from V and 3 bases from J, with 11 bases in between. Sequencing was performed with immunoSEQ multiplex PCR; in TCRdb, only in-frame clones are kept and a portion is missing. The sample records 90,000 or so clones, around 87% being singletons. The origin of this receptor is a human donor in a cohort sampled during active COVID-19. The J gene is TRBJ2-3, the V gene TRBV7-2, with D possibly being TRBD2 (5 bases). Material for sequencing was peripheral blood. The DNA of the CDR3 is TGTGCCAGCAGCTGGAGGCGGGTGACAGATACGCAGTATTTT. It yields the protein CASSWRRVTDTQYF. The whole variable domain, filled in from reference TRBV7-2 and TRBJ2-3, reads GAGVSQSPSNKVTEKGKDVELRCDPISGHTALYWYRQSLGQGLEFLIYFQGNSAPDKSGLPSDRFSAERTGGSVSTLTIQRTQQEDSAVYLCASSWRRVTDTQYFGPGTRLTVL.